Presented here are 18 T cell receptor beta chains from one specimen sequenced in a study of T cell responses to AZD1222 COVID-19 vaccine. TCRdb keeps only in-frame clones here, not all; method: immunoSEQ multiplex PCR. The table lists approximately 140,000 clones, around 90% of them singletons, with 5.5% to 6.5% in the top ten. The starting material was peripheral blood, obtained on day 0 of AZD1222 vaccination. These receptor sequences come from an adult in good health.

The rearrangement uses TRBV15 and TRBJ2-2, with D unclear. Germline CDR1 and CDR2: LNHNV and YYDKDF (reference sequence). The CDR3 totals 13 residues. The V gene lost 0 bases and the J gene lost 3 bases, with 2 bases spanning the gap. DNA of the CDR3: TGTGCCACCAGCAGAGAGGACACCGGGGAGCTGTTTTTT. Amino acids: CATSREDTGELFF.

The chain joins TRBV19 to TRBJ1-5; D not certain. The germline V gene encodes CDR1 LNHDA and CDR2 SQIVND (reference sequence). Trimming stripped 1 base from V and 0 bases from J, with 7 bases between. CDR3 length equals 15 residues. In nucleotides, the CDR3 is TGTGCCAGTAGTATAGGCATTTATAGCAATCAGCCCCAGCATTTT. Amino acids: CASSIGIYSNQPQHF.

This chain links TRBV7-9 with TRBJ2-7; no clear D gene. Looked up from germline, CDR1 is SEHNR and CDR2 is FQNEAQ (reference sequence). The CDR3 length is 13 residues. V was pared by 3 bases and J by 3 bases, with 9 bases between. CDR3 DNA: TGTGCCAGCAGCTTGATAGGAAACTACGAGCAGTACTTC. Translating gives CASSLIGNYEQYF.

The chain couples TRBV4-2 to TRBJ1-6; perhaps TRBD1 as D (5 bases). This CDR3 region has 15 residues. The V and J ends lost 1 base and 5 bases respectively, with 9 bases between them. The germline CDR1 and CDR2 sequences are LGHNA and YNFKEQ. The CDR3 region has the DNA TGTGCCAGCAGCCAAGCGCAGGGAAATAATTCACCCCTCCACTTT. Protein product: CASSQAQGNNSPLHF.

V and J are TRBV11-2 and TRBJ1-3; 9 bases align to TRBD1. Germline CDR1 reads SGHAT; CDR2 reads FQNNGV. The V gene end was trimmed by 6 bases and the J gene end by 4 bases; junction bases not matched to a gene: 7. This CDR3 has 15 amino acids. The CDR3 loop reads CASSSGTGFGNTIYF. The CDR3 DNA reads TGTGCCAGCAGTTCCGGGACAGGGTTCGGAAACACCATATATTTT.

This clone was recorded a few times. The chain combines TRBV7-2 with TRBJ2-7, with D tentatively TRBD1 (5 bases). The V and J ends lost 6 bases and 7 bases respectively, with 16 bases between them. This CDR3 has 13 residues. Per the germline V gene, CDR1 is SGHTA and CDR2 is FQGNSA. Written as DNA, the CDR3 is TGTGCCAGCAGACAAAAGGGGAATGGGGAGCAGTACTTC. Its protein is CASRQKGNGEQYF. The full variable domain, in which reference TRBV7-2 and TRBJ2-7 provide the parts outside the CDR3, is GAGVSQSPSNKVTEKGKDVELRCDPISGHTALYWYRQSLGQGLEFLIYFQGNSAPDKSGLPSDRFSAERTGGSVSTLTIQRTQQEDSAVYLCASRQKGNGEQYFGPGTRLTVT.

J is TRBJ2-5 and V is TRBV29-1; maybe TRBD2 (5 bases). Germline CDR1 SQVTM, CDR2 ANQGSEA. V shed 7 bases and J shed 0 bases, with 9 bases lying between them. The CDR3 loop spans 12 amino acids. The CDR3 loop is CSASGYQETQYF. The CDR3 region has the DNA TGCAGCGCCTCGGGGTACCAAGAGACCCAGTACTTC.

This sequence joins TRBV13 and TRBJ2-5; no clear D. The CDR3 length is 14 residues. Germline V gene sequence: CDR1 PRHDT, CDR2 FYEKMQ (reference sequence). Trimming pared 1 base from V and 5 bases from J, leaving 11 bases between. The CDR3 DNA sequence: TGTGCCAGCAGCTTAGCTGCCCCCCTGGAGACCCAGTACTTC. It encodes CASSLAAPLETQYF.

The chain links TRBV4-3 to TRBJ1-4; possible D gene TRBD1, 5 bases. Per germline, CDR1 LGHNA and CDR2 YSLEER. Trimming took off 0 bases at V and 3 bases at J, with 11 bases between the two ends. CDR3 length: 16 residues. The CDR3 region has the DNA TGCGCCAGCAGCCAAGATTTAGGGGCTGCTAATGAAAAACTGTTTTTT. Translating it yields CASSQDLGAANEKLFF.

The gene calls are TRBV5-8 and TRBJ2-7; D unclear. This CDR3 has 15 amino acids. The germline V gene has CDR1 SGHTS and CDR2 YDEGEE. With 2 bases removed from V and 2 bases from J, the gap between germline ends came to 14 bases. The chain's CDR3 is CASSLRSVLPYEQYF. In nucleotides, the CDR3 is TGTGCCAGCAGCTTAAGGAGCGTGTTACCCTACGAGCAGTACTTC.

This sequence joins TRBV9 and TRBJ1-1; the match to TRBD1 covers 8 bases. The V gene end was trimmed by 3 bases and the J gene end by 4 bases; junction bases not matched to a gene: 2. This CDR3 has 13 amino acids. The germline V gene has CDR1 SGDLS and CDR2 YYNGEE. For the CDR3, the DNA is TGTGCCAGCAGCGCAGGGGGCCGCACTGAAGCTTTCTTT. The encoded protein is CASSAGGRTEAFF.

The chain has TRBV5-1 and TRBJ1-4; no clear D. Trimming shortened V by 0 bases and J by 8 bases, and 11 bases separated the two germline ends. CDR1 and CDR2 (germline): SGHRS, YFSETQ. The CDR3 covers 14 residues. In nucleotides, the CDR3 is TGCGCCAGCAGCTTGGGAGGCGGAGGGGAAAAACTGTTTTTT. Translation: CASSLGGGGEKLFF. Full variable domain (remainder filled in from reference TRBV5-1 and TRBJ1-4): KAGVTQTPRYLIKTRGQQVTLSCSPISGHRSVSWYQQTPGQGLQFLFEYFSETQRNKGNFPGRFSGRQFSNSRSEMNVSTLELGDSALYLCASSLGGGGEKLFFGSGTQLSVL.

The genes are TRBV10-2 and TRBJ1-6, with a tentative D call TRBD1 (5 bases). CDR1 WSHSY and CDR2 SAAADI come from the germline V gene. This CDR3 contains 13 residues. V lost 6 bases, J lost 5 bases, and 8 bases lay in between. CDR3 sequence (DNA): TGCGCCAGCAGCCGAGGGGATAATTCACCCCTCCACTTT. This encodes CASSRGDNSPLHF.

The chain recombines TRBV10-3 with TRBJ2-1; D is perhaps TRBD2 (7 bases). The germline CDR1 and CDR2 sequences are ENHRY and SYGVKD. V shed 4 bases and J shed 7 bases, with 14 bases lying between them. CDR3 size: 14 residues. This CDR3 is CAISVSGGRNEQFF. In nucleotides, the CDR3 is TGTGCCATCAGTGTATCGGGGGGCCGGAATGAGCAGTTCTTC.

This clone came up a few times. This chain joins TRBV4-1 and TRBJ1-4; 9 nucleotides agree with TRBD1. The germline CDR1 and CDR2 sequences are MGHRA and YSYEKL. Trimming took 4 bases from V and 5 from J; bases not matched to a gene: 5. This CDR3 is 15 amino acids long. CDR3 sequence: CASSPGGQGNEKLFF. The DNA of the CDR3 is TGCGCCAGCAGCCCCGGCGGACAGGGGAATGAAAAACTGTTTTTT.

The J gene is TRBJ1-5, the V gene TRBV30; TRBD1 might be the D (5 bases). Germline-derived CDR1 and CDR2 are GTSNPN and SVGIG (reference sequence). Trimming shortened V by 4 bases and J by 0 bases, and 13 bases separated the two germline ends. The CDR3 totals 15 residues. The CDR3 region has the DNA TGTGCCTGGAAGAGGGCCAGGGATAGCAATCAGCCCCAGCATTTT. As protein: CAWKRARDSNQPQHF.

The chain employs TRBV5-1 and TRBJ1-1; D gene uncertain. The length of the CDR3 is 15 residues. With 0 bases removed from V and 1 base from J, the gap between germline ends came to 10 bases. The germline V gene encodes CDR1 SGHRS and CDR2 YFSETQ. In DNA, the CDR3 is TGCGCCAGCAGCTTGGCCGAGGCTCCGAACACTGAAGCTTTCTTT. As protein: CASSLAEAPNTEAFF.

V usage is TRBV7-9 and J usage is TRBJ2-1; possible D gene TRBD1, 6 bases. Trimming took off 5 bases at V and 4 bases at J, with 9 bases between the two ends. CDR1 SEHNR and CDR2 FQNEAQ come from the germline V gene (reference sequence). This CDR3 spans 13 amino acids. CDR3 protein: CASSITGYNEQFF. DNA for the CDR3: TGTGCCAGCAGCATTACAGGGTACAATGAGCAGTTCTTC.